Below, 21 T cell receptor beta chains from the same sample are listed, as sequenced in a study of blood T cells in healthy people across ages. A sample-barcoded 5' primer and a J-beta primer mix were used in a second PCR of roughly 6 to 11 cycles. TCRdb used MiXCR to reprocess the 5' RACE reads, holding one entry per CDR3 protein. The sample includes 650,000 to 1,000,000 distinct CDR3 sequences, around 36% seen only once; the top ten take around 13%. Sequencing was performed on blood. The source of these receptors is a man aged 18 to 29 in good health.

This clonotype was picked up a small number of times. The rearrangement links TRBV5-5 to TRBJ2-7, with D unresolved. The ends were cut back, 2 bases at V and 2 bases at J, with 14 bases in the middle. Germline CDR1 reads SGHKS; CDR2 reads YYEKEE (reference sequence). This CDR3 contains 15 residues. DNA for the CDR3: TGTGCCAGCAGCTTCACCCCGGCAGCAACCTACGAGCAGTACTTC. Translated, it gives CASSFTPAATYEQYF.

The chain joins TRBV27 to TRBJ1-6; TRBD1 might be the D (6 bases). The V and J ends lost 6 bases and 5 bases respectively, with 11 bases between them. CDR1 is MNHEY and CDR2 is SMNVEV in the germline V gene (reference sequence). There are 14 residues in the CDR3. The CDR3 loop is CASSSDRNNSPLHF. In DNA form, the CDR3 reads TGTGCCAGCAGCTCCGACAGGAATAATTCACCCCTCCACTTT.

The V gene is TRBV27, the J gene TRBJ2-1; D is undetermined. The germline V gene encodes CDR1 MNHEY and CDR2 SMNVEV (reference sequence). The V gene lost 7 bases and the J gene lost 9 bases, with 10 bases spanning the gap. The CDR3 sequence is 11 residues long. The CDR3 region has the DNA TGTGCCAGCATGCGAGGAACTGAGCAGTTCTTC. The encoded protein is CASMRGTEQFF.

The rearrangement uses TRBV7-9 and TRBJ1-1; D remains unclear. The germline V gene encodes CDR1 SEHNR and CDR2 FQNEAQ (reference sequence). Trimming cost V 0 bases and J 1 base, with 9 bases left between them. The CDR3 extends over 15 amino acids. CDR3 region: CASSLAKAENTEAFF. CDR3 coding DNA: TGTGCCAGCAGCTTAGCTAAGGCTGAGAACACTGAAGCTTTCTTT.

This clonotype was seen a handful of times. The chain carries TRBV20-1 and TRBJ2-7; D gene uncertain. The CDR3 length is 11 residues. V was pared by 6 bases and J by 7 bases, with 13 bases between. Germline-derived CDR1 and CDR2 are DFQATT and SNEGSKA (reference sequence). CDR3 protein: CSARIYEEQYF. CDR3 bases: TGCAGTGCGCGTATATACGAGGAGCAGTACTTC.

This clonotype was found many times. V and J are TRBV5-5 and TRBJ2-3; D possibly uses TRBD1 or TRBD2 (7 bases each). CDR1 and CDR2 (germline): SGHKS, YYEKEE (reference sequence). V lost 3 bases, J lost 6 bases, and 14 bases lay in between. This CDR3 comprises 14 residues. The CDR3, as DNA: TGTGCCAGCAGCTATCGACAGGGAGGGGATACGCAGTATTTT. Its translation is CASSYRQGGDTQYF. Combining the CDR3 with reference TRBV5-5 and TRBJ2-3 gives the whole variable domain DAGVTQSPTHLIKTRGQQVTLRCSPISGHKSVSWYQQVLGQGPQFIFQYYEKEERGRGNFPDRFSARQFPNYSSELNVNALLLGDSALYLCASSYRQGGDTQYFGPGTRLTVL.

V usage is TRBV3-1 and J usage is TRBJ2-5, with D possibly being TRBD2 (5 bases). CDR3 length equals 13 residues. The V gene's germline CDR1 is LGHDT and CDR2 YNNKEL (reference sequence). V lost 3 bases to trimming and J lost 4 bases, with 9 bases between them. CDR3 DNA: TGTGCCAGCAGCCACCCTCGGGGAGAGACCCAGTACTTC. Translation gives CASSHPRGETQYF.

This clonotype has at least ten counts. The chain couples TRBV5-5 to TRBJ2-7; 7 nucleotides agree with TRBD2. Germline CDR1 reads SGHKS; CDR2 reads YYEKEE (reference sequence). This CDR3 spans 15 amino acids. J was trimmed by 1 base and V by 0 bases; bases with no gene match: 4. In nucleotides, the CDR3 is TGTGCCAGCAGCTTGGTTGGGACTACGTCCTACGAGCAGTACTTC. Its protein product is CASSLVGTTSYEQYF.

This clonotype has ten or more counts. The genes are TRBV4-1 and TRBJ2-1, with 7 nucleotides matching TRBD1. Per germline, CDR1 MGHRA and CDR2 YSYEKL. V lost 5 bases and J lost 0; bases outside the gene matches: 7. The CDR3 runs to 16 residues. The CDR3 loop reads CASSAPGQSSYNEQFF. CDR3 in DNA: TGCGCCAGCAGCGCGCCGGGACAGAGCTCCTACAATGAGCAGTTCTTC.

As regards this clonotype: A read error may produce the germline difference seen at one junction end. This chain links TRBV7-2 with TRBJ2-3; D call uncertain. CDR3 length: 14 residues. Per the germline V gene, CDR1 is SGHTA and CDR2 is FQGNSA. The CDR3 reads CAGSLKWGSDTQYF. CDR3 nucleotides: TGTGCCGGCAGCTTAAAGTGGGGATCAGATACGCAGTATTTT.

A word on this clonotype: The junction departs from germline at one end; a sequencing error may be responsible. The chain links TRBV10-3 to TRBJ2-7, with 9 bases that match TRBD2. The end of the DNA fits TRBJ2-5 better, so the J call may be wrong. Germline V CDR1 and CDR2: ENHRY, SYGVKD. The length of the CDR3 is 15 residues. The CDR3 loop is CASSQGGGALETQYF. CDR3 nucleotide sequence: TGTGCCAGCAGTCAAGGCGGGGGGGCTTTGGAGACCCAGTACTTC.

This clonotype was found many times. The chain is built from TRBV20-1 and TRBJ2-3; D call uncertain. The germline V gene encodes CDR1 DFQATT and CDR2 SNEGSKA (reference sequence). Trimming removed 5 bases from V and 2 bases from J, with 11 bases in between. The CDR3 has 13 residues. Here the CDR3 reads CSARLGSTDTQYF. The CDR3 nucleotides are TGCAGTGCTCGTCTAGGATCCACAGATACGCAGTATTTT.

This clonotype has ten or more counts. The V gene is TRBV6-2 or TRBV6-3, the J gene TRBJ2-1; the match to TRBD1 covers 7 bases. Germline trimming cut 6 bases from V and 3 bases from J; bases unmatched to any gene: 11. This CDR3 is 16 amino acids long. Germline lookup yields CDR1 MNHEY and CDR2 SVGEGT. CDR3 sequence: CASRLLTGKSYNEQFF. CDR3 coding DNA: TGTGCCAGCAGACTCCTGACAGGGAAGAGCTACAATGAGCAGTTCTTC.

The rearrangement uses TRBV7-2 and TRBJ2-1; D might be TRBD1 (5 bases). Trimming shortened V by 0 bases and J by 2 bases, and 8 bases separated the two germline ends. This CDR3 region has 15 residues. Germline CDR1 SGHTA, CDR2 FQGNSA. The CDR3: CASSLALGPYNEQFF. CDR3 DNA sequence: TGTGCCAGCAGCTTAGCTTTGGGGCCCTACAATGAGCAGTTCTTC.

This clonotype was counted between two and nine times. The chain employs TRBV13 and TRBJ2-4; 15 nucleotides match TRBD2. The junction had 5 bases not matched to a gene; V was cut back by 5 bases and J by 0 bases. The CDR3 covers 18 residues. Germline V gene sequence: CDR1 PRHDT, CDR2 FYEKMQ (reference sequence). CDR3 amino acids: CASSTGLAGGLAKNIQYF. CDR3 sequence (DNA): TGTGCCAGCAGCACGGGACTAGCGGGGGGTCTAGCCAAAAACATTCAGTACTTC. Full variable domain (rest looked up from reference TRBV13 and TRBJ2-4): AAGVIQSPRHLIKEKRETATLKCYPIPRHDTVYWYQQGPGQDPQFLISFYEKMQSDKGSIPDRFSAQQFSDYHSELNMSSLELGDSALYFCASSTGLAGGLAKNIQYFGAGTRLSVL.

This clonotype was counted many times. This sequence joins TRBV12-3 or TRBV12-4 and TRBJ2-7, with TRBD1 as a possible D gene (5 bases). The germline V and J ends were trimmed by 1 base and 4 bases, with 11 bases remaining between them. The CDR3 runs 14 residues. CDR3 region: CASSLGARVYEQYF. DNA for the CDR3: TGTGCCAGCAGTTTAGGGGCCAGGGTTTACGAGCAGTACTTC.

This clonotype appeared a few times. The rearrangement joins TRBV3-1 to TRBJ2-3; D is unresolved. V was trimmed by 0 bases and J by 3 bases, leaving 13 bases between them. CDR1 and CDR2 (germline): LGHDT, YNNKEL (reference sequence). There are 16 residues in the CDR3. CDR3 DNA: TGTGCCAGCAGCCAAGAGAGACTTAAGAGGACAGATACGCAGTATTTT. As protein: CASSQERLKRTDTQYF.

This clonotype occurred a few times. This rearrangement joins TRBV4-1 to TRBJ2-7; no reliable D call. The V and J ends lost 1 base and 2 bases respectively, with 9 bases between them. The CDR3 covers 14 residues. Per the germline V gene, CDR1 is MGHRA and CDR2 is YSYEKL. CDR3: CASSQVTGPYEQYF. In nucleotides, the CDR3 is TGCGCCAGCAGCCAAGTGACCGGACCCTACGAGCAGTACTTC.

This clonotype was counted a few times. The chain recombines TRBV4-2 with TRBJ1-5, with D perhaps matching TRBD1 (6 bases). The germline gives CDR1 LGHNA, CDR2 YNFKEQ. CDR3 length: 16 residues. V shed 0 bases and J shed 3 bases, with 12 bases lying between them. CDR3 nucleotides: TGTGCCAGCAGCCAAGAGTCGGGACAATTCAATCAGCCCCAGCATTTT. This encodes CASSQESGQFNQPQHF.

This clonotype was detected a few times. The chain carries TRBV6-5 and TRBJ2-5, with 8 bases matching TRBD2. V gave up 9 bases and J gave up 5 bases; unmatched junction bases: 5. CDR1 MNHEY and CDR2 SVGAGI come from the germline V gene. The CDR3 contains 12 residues. The CDR3 DNA reads TGTGCCAGTTGGACTAGCTCGGAGACCCAGTACTTC. As protein: CASWTSSETQYF.

Points on this clonotype: Since a much larger clone is just one base distant, this may be a read error. The genes are TRBV7-8 and TRBJ2-7, with D possibly TRBD2 on 5 matching bases. Germline V lookup: CDR1 SGHVS, CDR2 FQNEAQ. CDR3 length: 14 residues. CDR3: CASNLASSGNEQYF. The CDR3 DNA sequence: TGTGCCAGCAACTTAGCGTCTTCGGGGAACGAGCAGTACTTC.